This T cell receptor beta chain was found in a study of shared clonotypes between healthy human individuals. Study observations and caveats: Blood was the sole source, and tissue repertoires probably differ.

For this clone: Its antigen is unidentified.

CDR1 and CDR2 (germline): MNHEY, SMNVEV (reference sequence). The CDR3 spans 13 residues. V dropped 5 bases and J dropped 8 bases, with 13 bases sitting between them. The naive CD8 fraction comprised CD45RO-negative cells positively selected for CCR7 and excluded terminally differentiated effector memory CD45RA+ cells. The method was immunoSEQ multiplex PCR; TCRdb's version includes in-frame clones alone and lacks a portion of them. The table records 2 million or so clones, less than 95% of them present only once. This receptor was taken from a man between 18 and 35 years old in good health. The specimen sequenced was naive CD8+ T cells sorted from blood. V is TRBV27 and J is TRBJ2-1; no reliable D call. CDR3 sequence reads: CASSLTPRYEQFF. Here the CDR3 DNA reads TGTGCCAGCAGTCTAACCCCCAGGTATGAGCAGTTCTTC.